The clone carrying this T cell receptor (beta chain) was counted only a few times. As yet, its antigen is unknown. CDR1 is LNHDA and CDR2 is SQIVND in the germline V gene (reference sequence). With 2 bases clipped from V and 0 bases from J, the junction kept 11 bases outside the gene matches. This CDR3 has 19 amino acids. The data originate from a study of beta chain features in type 1 diabetes. Study-wide points: Here, the possible influence of HLA type (on TCRB rearrangement) remained unresolved. A pattern of fewer insertions and more deletions at VDJ junctions was seen in type 1 diabetes patients. A potential PCR bias toward shorter templates would be equal in patient and control samples. The similarity of naive, central memory and Treg TCRB repertoires appeared greater among patients than among healthy donors.

Of the isolated RNA, all was reverse transcribed, and so the sequenced material was expressed TCRB transcripts. TCRdb's copy holds only in-frame clones and misses some; the assay was immunoSEQ multiplex PCR. The data contain about 240,000 clones, 25% to 30% of them singletons. Sequenced sample: central memory CD4+ T cells from blood. The chain links TRBV19 to TRBJ2-1, with 9 bases that match TRBD1. This receptor was identified in a man aged 25-40 years in good health. CDR3 in DNA: TGTGCCAGTAGTATAAACACAGGGGGCGCGGTTAGCTCCTACAATGAGCAGTTCTTC. This translates into CASSINTGGAVSSYNEQFF.